Below are 9 T cell receptor beta chains sequenced from a single sample in a study of blood T cells in healthy people across ages. For the second PCR, which ran for about 7 to 11 cycles, a sample-barcoded 5' primer and a J-beta primer mix were used. A single record per CDR3 protein comes from TCRdb applying MiXCR to the 5' RACE reads. The sample has fewer than 2 million distinct CDR3 sequences; about 39% are singletons. Sequencing used blood. The receptors were sampled from a human donor in good health.

This chain links TRBV11-3 with TRBJ2-3, with 13 bases lining up with TRBD2. Germline CDR1 reads SGHNT; CDR2 reads YENEEA. The CDR3 consists of 15 residues. V lost 5 bases and J lost 5; bases outside the gene matches: 4. The CDR3 is CASSRGLAGRDTQYF. In nucleotides, the CDR3 is TGTGCCAGCAGCCGGGGACTAGCGGGGAGAGATACGCAGTATTTT.

The sample holds a few counts of this clonotype. The chain carries TRBV7-2 and TRBJ1-2; tentative D call: TRBD1 (6 bases). V shed 2 bases and J shed 5 bases, with 18 bases lying between them. The CDR3 contains 16 residues. Germline CDR1 is SGHTA and CDR2 is FQGNSA. The CDR3 sequence is CASSLTRTAEIYGYTF. The DNA of the CDR3 is TGTGCCAGCAGCTTAACTCGGACAGCCGAGATTTATGGCTACACCTTC. Together with reference TRBV7-2 and TRBJ1-2, the CDR3 gives the full variable domain: GAGVSQSPSNKVTEKGKDVELRCDPISGHTALYWYRQSLGQGLEFLIYFQGNSAPDKSGLPSDRFSAERTGGSVSTLTIQRTQQEDSAVYLCASSLTRTAEIYGYTFGSGTRLTVV.

The V and J genes are TRBV10-2 and TRBJ1-1, with 9 bases fitting TRBD1. The CDR3 has 15 amino acids. Unmatched junction bases numbered 8, after V lost 6 bases and J lost 3 bases. The germline CDR1 and CDR2 sequences are WSHSY and SAAADI. Here the CDR3 DNA reads TGCGCCAGCAGCTTCGGGACAGGGTTTGACACTGAAGCTTTCTTT. Translated, it gives CASSFGTGFDTEAFF.

This clonotype was counted only a few times. This chain joins TRBV5-1 and TRBJ2-7; the match to TRBD2 covers 11 bases. The CDR3 has 17 residues. Per germline, CDR1 SGHRS and CDR2 YFSETQ. V shed 0 bases, J shed 0 bases, and the junction held 5 bases outside the gene matches. CDR3 loop: CASSLGGLAASSYEQYF. DNA of the CDR3: TGCGCCAGCAGCTTGGGGGGACTAGCGGCTAGCTCCTACGAGCAGTACTTC.

This chain links TRBV18 with TRBJ2-3; TRBD2 matches 14 bases. Germline V gene data show CDR1 as KGHSH and CDR2 as LQKENI. The CDR3 has 15 amino acids. V shed 3 bases and J 8 bases; nucleotides not matched to a gene: 4. The CDR3 loop reads CASSPQGLAGATQYF. In DNA form, the CDR3 reads TGTGCCAGCTCACCCCAGGGACTAGCGGGGGCTACGCAGTATTTT.

This clonotype was seen repeatedly, ten times or more. The rearrangement uses TRBV7-2 and TRBJ2-1; no clear D. Germline assignment: CDR1 SGHTA and CDR2 FQGNSA. The V and J ends lost 5 bases and 3 bases respectively, with 17 bases between them. This CDR3 has 16 amino acids. Written as DNA, the CDR3 is TGTGCCAGCAGCAGCCCTGCAATAACCCTCTACAATGAGCAGTTCTTC. It codes for CASSSPAITLYNEQFF. Variable domain in full (rest from reference TRBV7-2 and TRBJ2-1): GAGVSQSPSNKVTEKGKDVELRCDPISGHTALYWYRQSLGQGLEFLIYFQGNSAPDKSGLPSDRFSAERTGGSVSTLTIQRTQQEDSAVYLCASSSPAITLYNEQFFGPGTRLTVL.

The V call is TRBV29-1, the J call TRBJ2-5; D uncertain. Germline values: CDR1 SQVTM, CDR2 ANQGSEA. With 5 bases removed from V and 5 bases from J, the gap between germline ends came to 24 bases. The CDR3 covers 16 residues. The CDR3 DNA follows: TGCAGCGTTTTAACCCTCAAAATGGGATATGAGGAGACCCAGTACTTC. It encodes CSVLTLKMGYEETQYF.

The rearrangement links TRBV5-1 to TRBJ1-1, with a weak D call TRBD1 (6 bases). Trimming cost V 5 bases and J 1 base, with 12 bases left between them. CDR1 is SGHRS and CDR2 is YFSETQ in the germline V gene. This CDR3 has 14 amino acids. CDR3 DNA: TGCGCCAGCAGAAGACAGGAGACGAACACTGAAGCTTTCTTT. Its protein is CASRRQETNTEAFF. The complete variable domain, with remaining parts taken from reference TRBV5-1 and TRBJ1-1, reads KAGVTQTPRYLIKTRGQQVTLSCSPISGHRSVSWYQQTPGQGLQFLFEYFSETQRNKGNFPGRFSGRQFSNSRSEMNVSTLELGDSALYLCASRRQETNTEAFFGQGTRLTVV.

This clonotype came up a few times. This chain links TRBV7-9 with TRBJ1-1, with no clear D. The germline gives CDR1 SEHNR, CDR2 FQNEAQ (reference sequence). Between the trimmed V and J ends, which lost 4 bases and 0 bases, there was a span of 9 bases. The CDR3 has 14 amino acids. The CDR3 sequence: CASSSGVLNTEAFF. CDR3 nucleotide sequence: TGTGCCAGCAGCTCGGGAGTTTTGAACACTGAAGCTTTCTTT.